One and the same sample provided the 15 T cell receptor beta chains below, sequenced in a study of shared clonotypes between healthy human individuals. The table came from immunoSEQ multiplex PCR; TCRdb's copy has only in-frame clones and leaves some out. Of more than 1.2 million clones listed, 97% to 99% are singletons. The sample taken for sequencing was naive CD4+ T cells sorted from blood. Subset reported: CD45RA+ positively selected. The receptors stem from a man aged 30 to 39 in good health.

This chain joins TRBV29-1 and TRBJ2-7, with 10 bases lining up with TRBD1. Germline assignment: CDR1 SQVTM and CDR2 ANQGSEA. After removal of 6 bases from V and 4 bases from J, the junction contained 6 bases not matched to a gene. This CDR3 contains 13 residues. The CDR3 DNA is TGCAGCGTGCCGGGACAGGGGAGGTACGAGCAGTACTTC. Translation gives CSVPGQGRYEQYF.

This clone was seen a single time. In DNA form, the CDR3 reads TGTGCCAGCAGCGCCTTATCTAGCGGGAGGGGAAGCACAGATACGCAGTATTTT. It is translated as CASSALSSGRGSTDTQYF. V and J are TRBV9 and TRBJ2-3, with 12 bases fitting TRBD2. Germline V CDR1 and CDR2: SGDLS, YYNGEE. This CDR3 is built from 18 residues. The junction had 8 bases not matched to a gene; V was cut back by 3 bases and J by 0 bases.

The genes are TRBV4-1 and TRBJ2-2; 8 bases map to TRBD1. The CDR3 length is 16 residues. The V segment lost 7 bases and the J segment 2 bases; nucleotides outside the gene matches: 9. CDR1 and CDR2 from the germline V gene are MGHRA and YSYEKL. CDR3 sequence: CASTTGGTANTGELFF. CDR3 DNA: TGCGCCAGCACTACAGGGGGGACGGCAAACACCGGGGAGCTGTTTTTT.

This chain links TRBV5-8 with TRBJ2-6; 9 bases agree with TRBD1. Unmatched junction bases numbered 3, after V lost 4 bases and J lost 4 bases. CDR1 SGHTS and CDR2 YDEGEE come from the germline V gene. The CDR3 totals 15 residues. CDR3 in DNA: TGTGCCAGCAGCCCCGGGACAGGGGGGGCCAACGTCCTGACTTTC. It is translated as CASSPGTGGANVLTF.

The chain links TRBV28 to TRBJ1-1; 9 bases match TRBD1. CDR1 MDHEN and CDR2 SYDVKM come from the germline V gene. The CDR3 sequence is 14 residues long. Trimming took 6 bases from V and 4 from J; bases not matched to a gene: 6. CDR3 nucleotide sequence: TGTGCCAGCAGAACCGGGACAGGGAGCACTGAAGCTTTCTTT. Its translation is CASRTGTGSTEAFF. The whole variable domain, remainder taken from reference TRBV28 and TRBJ1-1, is DVKVTQSSRYLVKRTGEKVFLECVQDMDHENMFWYRQDPGLGLRLIYFSYDVKMKEKGDIPEGYSVSREKKERFSLILESASTNQTSMYLCASRTGTGSTEAFFGQGTRLTVV.

The rearrangement links TRBV7-6 to TRBJ2-4; 9 nucleotides match TRBD1. CDR1 SGHVS and CDR2 FNYEAQ come from the germline V gene. The CDR3 is made up of 13 amino acids. V shed 0 bases and J 11 bases; nucleotides not matched to a gene: 2. This CDR3 reads CASSLADRGFQYF. The DNA of the CDR3 is TGTGCCAGCAGCTTAGCGGACAGGGGATTTCAGTACTTC.

This chain uses TRBV19 with TRBJ1-5; D gene unclear. V was pared by 6 bases and J by 0 bases, with 6 bases between. The germline V gene encodes CDR1 LNHDA and CDR2 SQIVND (reference sequence). The length of the CDR3 is 13 residues. In nucleotides, the CDR3 is TGTGCCAGTAGCCAAAATAGCAATCAGCCCCAGCATTTT. Amino acid sequence: CASSQNSNQPQHF.

The chain recombines TRBV5-5 with TRBJ2-7; tentatively, D is TRBD1 (6 bases). CDR1 is SGHKS, CDR2 YYEKEE, per germline (reference sequence). V dropped 3 bases and J dropped 6 bases, with 16 bases sitting between them. The CDR3 runs to 14 residues. Here the CDR3 reads CASSSLQGRAEQYF. As DNA, the CDR3 is TGTGCCAGCAGCTCTTTACAGGGACGCGCCGAGCAGTACTTC.

As to this clone: A junction end diverges from the germline sequence, so it may reflect a read error. The chain uses TRBV27 and TRBJ2-1; 8 nucleotides line up with TRBD2. The CDR3 has 11 residues. Germline CDR1 MNHEY, CDR2 SMNVEV (reference sequence). The CDR3 region is CASSDGLAALF. CDR3 nucleotide sequence: TGTGCCAGCAGCGATGGACTAGCTGCTCTCTTC.

This chain links TRBV7-2 with TRBJ2-1; D unresolved. The germline gives CDR1 SGHTA, CDR2 FQGNSA. V lost 1 base and J lost 9, with 13 bases in between. This CDR3 is 14 amino acids long. CDR3 DNA: TGTGCCAGCAGCTTAGGAGGCAGTCAGAGTGAGCAGTTCTTC. Amino acid sequence: CASSLGGSQSEQFF.

The rearrangement links TRBV5-6 to TRBJ1-2; the D gene is possibly TRBD1 (5 bases). The ends were cut back, 3 bases at V and 2 bases at J, with 17 bases in the middle. The CDR3 has 16 amino acids. Per the germline V gene, CDR1 is SGHDT and CDR2 is YYEEEE. CDR3 sequence reads: CASSWGPGRNNYGYTF. The CDR3, as DNA: TGTGCCAGCAGCTGGGGACCGGGACGCAACAACTATGGCTACACCTTC.

The J gene is TRBJ2-1, the V gene TRBV6-6; possibly TRBD1 for D (5 bases). The ends were cut back, 5 bases at V and 10 bases at J, with 12 bases in the middle. In germline, CDR1 is MNHNY, CDR2 SVGAGI (reference sequence). The CDR3 spans 12 residues. CDR3 in DNA: TGTGCCAGCAGTCGCTCGGACATGGAGCAGTTCTTC. This codes for CASSRSDMEQFF.

The rearrangement links TRBV28 to TRBJ2-1, with TRBD1 as a possible D gene (5 bases). Germline V lookup: CDR1 MDHEN, CDR2 SYDVKM. CDR3 length: 15 residues. Trimming left V 7 bases short and J 6 bases short, with 19 bases between. The CDR3 sequence: CASTLRTPQSNEQFF. Written as DNA, the CDR3 is TGTGCCAGCACCTTGCGGACACCCCAAAGCAATGAGCAGTTCTTC.

In regard to this clone: A read error may account for a junction end that differs from germline. The genes are TRBV5-1 and TRBJ2-3; D may be TRBD2 (6 bases). The CDR3 length is 14 residues. Looked up from germline, CDR1 is SGHRS and CDR2 is YFSETQ. CDR3 DNA: TGCACCAGCAGCGCGGGAACTAGCACAGATACGCAGTATTTT. This gives the protein CTSSAGTSTDTQYF.

This chain joins TRBV7-9 and TRBJ1-1; 7 bases are a match to TRBD1. From germline, CDR1 is SEHNR and CDR2 FQNEAQ (reference sequence). The V and J ends lost 2 bases and 1 base, in that order; junction bases with no gene match: 1. The CDR3 has 14 residues. The CDR3 loop is CASSLQGENTEAFF. Written as DNA, the CDR3 is TGTGCCAGCAGCTTACAGGGGGAGAACACTGAAGCTTTCTTT.